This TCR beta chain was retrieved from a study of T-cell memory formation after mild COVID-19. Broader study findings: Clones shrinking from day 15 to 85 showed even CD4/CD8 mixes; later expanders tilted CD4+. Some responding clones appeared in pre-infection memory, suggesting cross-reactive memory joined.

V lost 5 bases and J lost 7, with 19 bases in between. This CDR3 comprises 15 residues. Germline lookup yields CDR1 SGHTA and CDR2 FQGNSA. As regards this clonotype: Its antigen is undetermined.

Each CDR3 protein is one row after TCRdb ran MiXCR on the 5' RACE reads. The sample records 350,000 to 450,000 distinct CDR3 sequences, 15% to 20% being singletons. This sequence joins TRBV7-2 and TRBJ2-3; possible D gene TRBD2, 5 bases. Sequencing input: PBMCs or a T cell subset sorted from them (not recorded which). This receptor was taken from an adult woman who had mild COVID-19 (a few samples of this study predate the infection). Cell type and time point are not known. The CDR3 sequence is CASSLDGPSLNTQYF. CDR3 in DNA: TGTGCCAGCAGCCTAGACGGACCTAGCCTGAATACGCAGTATTTT.